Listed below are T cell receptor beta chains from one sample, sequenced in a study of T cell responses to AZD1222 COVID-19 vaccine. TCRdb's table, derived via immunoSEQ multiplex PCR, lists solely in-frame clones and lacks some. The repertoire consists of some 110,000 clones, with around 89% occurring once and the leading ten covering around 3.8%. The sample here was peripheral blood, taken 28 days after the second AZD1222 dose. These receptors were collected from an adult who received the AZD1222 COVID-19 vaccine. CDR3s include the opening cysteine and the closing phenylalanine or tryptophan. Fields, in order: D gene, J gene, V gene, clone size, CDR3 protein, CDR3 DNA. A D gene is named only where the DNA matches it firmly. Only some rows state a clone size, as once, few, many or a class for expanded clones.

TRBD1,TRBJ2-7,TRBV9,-,CASSAGTDSTYEQYF,TGTGCCAGCAGCGCGGGGACAGACTCAACCTACGAGCAGTACTTC
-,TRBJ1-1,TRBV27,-,CASSLGTEAFF,TGTGCCAGCAGTCTCGGGACTGAAGCTTTCTTT
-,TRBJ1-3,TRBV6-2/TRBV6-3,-,CASSSAERWNTIYF,TGTGCCAGCAGTTCAGCCGAAAGATGGAACACCATATATTTT
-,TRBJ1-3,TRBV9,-,CASSPESSGNTIYF,TGTGCCAGCAGCCCGGAAAGCTCTGGAAACACCATATATTTT
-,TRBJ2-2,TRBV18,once,CASSPAGTNTGELFF,TGTGCCAGCTCACCAGCCGGGACAAACACCGGGGAGCTGTTTTTT
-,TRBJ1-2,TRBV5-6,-,CASTLVRGAGHGYTF,TGTGCCAGCACCCTTGTCCGGGGGGCAGGCCATGGCTACACCTTC
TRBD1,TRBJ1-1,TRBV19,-,CASSAVGQGRNTEAFF,TGTGCCAGTAGTGCCGTAGGACAGGGCCGGAACACTGAAGCTTTCTTT
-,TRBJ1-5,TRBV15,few,CATSREGEGNQPQHF,TGTGCCACCAGCAGAGAAGGGGAAGGGAATCAGCCCCAGCATTTT
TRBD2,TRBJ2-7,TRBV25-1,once,CASSRAGGIYEQYF,TGTGCCAGCAGCCGAGCGGGAGGTATTTACGAGCAGTACTTC
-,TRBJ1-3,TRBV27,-,CASSLAGGTGNTIYF,TGTGCCAGCAGTTTAGCGGGGGGCACTGGAAACACCATATATTTT
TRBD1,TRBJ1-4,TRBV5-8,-,CASSLPLATGGTEKLFF,TGTGCCAGCAGCCTACCGTTAGCGACAGGGGGTACTGAAAAACTGTTTTTT